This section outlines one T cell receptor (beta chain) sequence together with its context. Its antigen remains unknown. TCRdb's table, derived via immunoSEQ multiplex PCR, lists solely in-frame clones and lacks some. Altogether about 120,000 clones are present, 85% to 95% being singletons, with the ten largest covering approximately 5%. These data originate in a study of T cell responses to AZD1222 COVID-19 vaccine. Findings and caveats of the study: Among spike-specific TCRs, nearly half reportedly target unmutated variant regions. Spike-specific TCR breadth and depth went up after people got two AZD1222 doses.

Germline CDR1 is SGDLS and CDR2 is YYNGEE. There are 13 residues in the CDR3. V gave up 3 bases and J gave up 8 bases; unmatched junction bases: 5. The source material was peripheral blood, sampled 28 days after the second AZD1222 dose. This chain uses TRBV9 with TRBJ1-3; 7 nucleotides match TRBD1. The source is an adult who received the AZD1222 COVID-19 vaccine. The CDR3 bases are TGTGCCAGCAGCGGACAGGGTGGTTACACCATATATTTT. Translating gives CASSGQGGYTIYF.